The 6 T cell receptor beta chains in this list originate from one sample, sequenced in a study of blood T cell repertoires in COVID-19. The method was immunoSEQ multiplex PCR; TCRdb's version includes in-frame clones alone and lacks a portion of them. The sample has approximately 250,000 clones, 85% seen once. The sequenced sample consisted of peripheral blood. Every receptor here comes from a man aged 50 to 59 with COVID-19, enrolled during active disease.

This clone appeared a few times. The V call is TRBV21-1, the J call TRBJ1-6. TRBV21-1 is a known pseudogene. This CDR3 is built from 21 residues. Here the CDR3 reads CASSKVKGQGRVSSYNSPLHF. CDR3 nucleotide sequence: TGTGCCAGCAGCAAAGTCAAAGGCCAGGGGAGGGTAAGCTCCTATAATTCACCCCTCCACTTT.

The V call is TRBV3-1 (or the pseudogene TRBV3-2), the J call TRBJ2-7; D unclear. Germline V gene lookup returns CDR1 LGHDT and CDR2 YNNKEL (reference sequence). Trimming shortened V by 0 bases and J by 6 bases, and 15 bases separated the two germline ends. CDR3 length: 15 residues. In nucleotides, the CDR3 is TGTGCCAGCAGCCAAGATGCTTCTTTCGCGAGCGAGCAGTACTTC. It translates to CASSQDASFASEQYF.

This clone showed up just a few times. The genes are TRBV23-1 and TRBJ2-7; 8 bases map to TRBD1. TRBV23-1 is recorded as an ORF, its role being uncertain. This CDR3 spans 15 amino acids. The V and J ends lost 0 bases and 0 bases, in that order; junction bases with no gene match: 1. The chain's CDR3 is CASSQSGQASYEQYF. The CDR3 DNA follows: TGCGCCAGCAGTCAATCGGGACAGGCCTCCTACGAGCAGTACTTC.

The V gene is TRBV28, the J gene TRBJ1-2; D may be TRBD1 (5 bases). The CDR3 spans 13 residues. Germline loops: CDR1 MDHEN, CDR2 SYDVKM. V was trimmed by 7 bases and J by 4 bases, leaving 13 bases between them. CDR3 nucleotides: TGTGCCAGCACTCTAAAGGGGTTCTATGGCTACACCTTC. It translates to CASTLKGFYGYTF.

V is TRBV2 and J is TRBJ2-2; 10 bases line up with TRBD2. This CDR3 is 18 amino acids long. The V segment lost 2 bases and the J segment 4 bases; nucleotides outside the gene matches: 10. Germline CDR1 SNHLY, CDR2 FYNNEI. CDR3 sequence: CASSEQGSGGTFTGELFF. The CDR3, as DNA: TGTGCCAGCAGTGAACAAGGTAGCGGGGGGACCTTCACCGGGGAGCTGTTTTTT.

This sequence joins TRBV4-2 and TRBJ2-3; D is perhaps TRBD2 (6 bases). CDR3 size: 16 residues. Trimming cost V 0 bases and J 4 bases, with 14 bases left between them. Looked up from germline, CDR1 is LGHNA and CDR2 is YNFKEQ. The DNA of the CDR3 is TGTGCCAGCAGCCAAGAATCCCGGGGGACCCCAGATACGCAGTATTTT. It encodes CASSQESRGTPDTQYF.